One sample yielded the 14 T cell receptor beta chains listed below, sequenced in a study of beta chain features in type 1 diabetes. Expressed TCRB transcripts were sequenced after all isolated RNA was converted to cDNA. The data were produced by immunoSEQ multiplex PCR, yet TCRdb's version contains in-frame clones alone and is incomplete. The sample lists a few hundred thousand clones, 15% to 20% occurring once. Sequenced: naive CD4+ T cells from blood. These receptors originate from a young woman in good health.

Written as DNA, the CDR3 is TGTGCCAGCAGCTTGCGGCTAGCTACAGATACGCAGTATTTT. It encodes CASSLRLATDTQYF. This sequence joins TRBV7-9 and TRBJ2-3; a possible D gene is TRBD2 (5 bases). The V end was cut by 3 bases, the J end by 3 bases, with 10 bases between. Germline V CDR1 and CDR2: SEHNR, FQNEAQ (reference sequence). The CDR3 extends over 14 amino acids.

This clone has just a few counts. V is TRBV10-3 and J is TRBJ1-2, with a weak D call TRBD1 (6 bases). V dropped 2 bases and J dropped 8 bases, with 9 bases sitting between them. The CDR3 length is 12 residues. The germline gives CDR1 ENHRY, CDR2 SYGVKD. CDR3 region: CAISEVRGGYTF. The CDR3 nucleotides are TGTGCCATCAGTGAGGTCAGGGGAGGCTACACCTTC.

This clone was picked up a small number of times. The chain uses TRBV4-1 and TRBJ2-1; the match to TRBD2 covers 9 bases. The trim removed 6 bases at V and 10 bases at J, leaving 13 bases unmatched. Germline CDR1 MGHRA, CDR2 YSYEKL. CDR3 length: 15 amino acids. The CDR3 DNA is TGCGCCAGCAGGGAAGGGCGGGAGGGCCGGAGGGAGCAGTTCTTC. This sequence encodes CASREGREGRREQFF.

This chain uses TRBV10-3 with TRBJ2-5, with a possible D match to TRBD2 (5 bases). The germline gives CDR1 ENHRY, CDR2 SYGVKD. There are 16 residues in the CDR3. V lost 3 bases to trimming and J lost 0 bases, with 14 bases between them. The CDR3, as DNA: TGTGCCATCAGTGAACGGACTGGGTCGTACCAAGAGACCCAGTACTTC. Protein sequence: CAISERTGSYQETQYF.

This clone has only a few counts. The rearrangement joins TRBV27 to TRBJ1-5, with D perhaps matching TRBD1 (6 bases). The CDR3 extends over 15 amino acids. In germline, CDR1 is MNHEY, CDR2 SMNVEV (reference sequence). Trimming removed 5 bases at V and 6 bases at J, with 17 bases between. This CDR3 is CASSQRGRGGQPQHF. CDR3 bases: TGTGCCAGCAGTCAAAGGGGCAGGGGCGGTCAGCCCCAGCATTTT.

The chain uses TRBV21-1 and TRBJ1-5; no DNA check was done on the table's D call, TRBD1. TRBV21-1 has pseudogene status. This CDR3 has 14 amino acids. The CDR3 DNA reads as TGTGCCAGCAGGGACAGTAATAGCAATCAGCCCCAGCATTTT. This translates into CASRDSNSNQPQHF.

The rearrangement uses TRBV29-1 and TRBJ2-3; TRBD2 matches at 7 bases. This CDR3 has 13 amino acids. V shed 6 bases and J 1 base; nucleotides not matched to a gene: 4. Germline CDR1 SQVTM, CDR2 ANQGSEA. CDR3: CSVREAGTDTQYF. As DNA, the CDR3 is TGCAGCGTCCGGGAGGCGGGCACAGATACGCAGTATTTT.

This chain links TRBV11-2 with TRBJ1-1; maybe TRBD1 (5 bases). Trimming pared 5 bases from V and 1 base from J, leaving 14 bases between. CDR3 length: 15 residues. The germline CDR1 and CDR2 sequences are SGHAT and FQNNGV. The CDR3 coding sequence is TGTGCCAGCAGCACATACGGGGGTTCGAACACTGAAGCTTTCTTT. Translation gives CASSTYGGSNTEAFF.

This clone was detected a few times. This chain links TRBV18 with TRBJ2-3; D gene unclear. Germline loops: CDR1 KGHSH, CDR2 LQKENI. The V and J ends lost 2 bases and 4 bases respectively, with 10 bases between them. The CDR3 sequence is 14 residues long. CDR3 protein: CASSPGLSADTQYF. In DNA, the CDR3 is TGTGCCAGCTCACCAGGGTTGAGCGCAGATACGCAGTATTTT.

The chain carries TRBV5-1 and TRBJ2-6; the D gene is possibly TRBD2 (5 bases). Per germline, CDR1 SGHRS and CDR2 YFSETQ. V dropped 3 bases and J dropped 1 base, with 8 bases sitting between them. This CDR3 contains 15 residues. The CDR3 region has the DNA TGCGCCAGCAGCTCGACTACGTCTGGGGCCAACGTCCTGACTTTC. Its translation: CASSSTTSGANVLTF.

This clone was recorded a few times. The chain employs TRBV19 and TRBJ1-4; no clear D. The CDR3 consists of 13 residues. Germline V gene sequence: CDR1 LNHDA, CDR2 SQIVND (reference sequence). Trimming pared 6 bases from V and 5 bases from J, leaving 10 bases between. The CDR3 DNA sequence: TGTGCCAGTAGCCCCGGGGTGAATGAAAAACTGTTTTTT. Protein: CASSPGVNEKLFF. The whole variable domain, filled in from reference TRBV19 and TRBJ1-4, reads DGGITQSPKYLFRKEGQNVTLSCEQNLNHDAMYWYRQDPGQGLRLIYYSQIVNDFQKGDIAEGYSVSREKKESFPLTVTSAQKNPTAFYLCASSPGVNEKLFFGSGTQLSVL.

The chain joins TRBV11-2 to TRBJ2-1, with 8 nucleotides matching TRBD1. V was clipped by 5 bases and J by 0 bases; unmatched bases: 6. The CDR3 length is 16 residues. CDR1 and CDR2 (germline): SGHAT, FQNNGV. DNA for the CDR3: TGTGCCAGCAGCCAGACAGGGGCTAACTCCTACAATGAGCAGTTCTTC. Translated: CASSQTGANSYNEQFF.

This clone turned up a few times. The chain employs TRBV30 and TRBJ1-5; D gene unclear. The CDR3 contains 13 residues. CDR1 is GTSNPN, CDR2 SVGIG, per germline (reference sequence). Trimming cost V 2 bases and J 7 bases, with 12 bases left between them. The CDR3 loop reads CAWSTRAGQPQHF. Written as DNA, the CDR3 is TGTGCCTGGAGTACTAGGGCTGGGCAGCCCCAGCATTTT.

The chain employs TRBV19 and TRBJ2-1; 8 bases align to TRBD2. The CDR3 is 16 amino acids. J gave up 5 bases and V 4 bases, and 10 bases lay outside the gene matches. Germline lookup yields CDR1 LNHDA and CDR2 SQIVND (reference sequence). The CDR3 spells CASSTSGAGGHNEQFF. The CDR3 nucleotides are TGTGCCAGTAGTACCTCAGGGGCGGGGGGCCACAATGAGCAGTTCTTC.